These T cell receptor beta chains were read from a single sample in a study of T cell responses to AZD1222 COVID-19 vaccine. Profiled with immunoSEQ multiplex PCR; TCRdb holds only in-frame clones, not every one. Of approximately 90,000 clones in the sample, over 70% were seen once. The sample here was peripheral blood, taken on day 0 of AZD1222 vaccination. The origin of the receptors is an adult in good health. Both conserved end residues are part of each CDR3. Fields, in order: J gene, V gene, CDR3 length, CDR3 protein.

TRBJ2-1,TRBV6-5,15,CASRAGFSSYNEQFF
TRBJ1-5,TRBV20-1,9,CSAQQPQHF
TRBJ2-3,TRBV12-5,13,CASGLVVADTQYF
TRBJ1-5,TRBV3-1/TRBV3-2,19,CASSLGTQTRASSNQPQHF
TRBJ2-2,TRBV11-3,13,CASSLGRTGELFF
TRBJ2-7,TRBV9,14,CASSVVPSSYEQYF
TRBJ2-1,TRBV5-1,16,CASSLPSGTSYNEQFF
TRBJ1-4,TRBV28,15,CASSPPSYRGEKLFF
TRBJ2-2,TRBV5-1,15,CASAASLTNTGELFF
TRBJ1-4,TRBV5-6,14,CASSKGQGAEKLFF
TRBJ2-1,TRBV24-1,15,CATSDSASDSFEQFF
TRBJ1-1,TRBV6-5,15,CASTQGQGMTTEAFF
TRBJ1-6,TRBV9,17,CASSASSDRVGGSPLHF
TRBJ2-1,TRBV7-7,14,CASSVGQGRAEQFF
TRBJ1-3,TRBV19,15,CASSPGQLSGNTIYF
TRBJ2-7,TRBV7-9,17,CASSSTRPGQGFNEQYF
TRBJ1-6,TRBV11-2,13,CASSGQGSSPLHF
TRBJ2-1,TRBV12-3/TRBV12-4,12,CASSSDRTRQFF
TRBJ2-1,TRBV11-2,14,CASSLPGRYNEQFF
TRBJ1-1,TRBV5-1,14,CASSLGRGATEAFF
TRBJ1-4,TRBV4-1,15,CASSHGDRVDEKLFF
TRBJ2-7,TRBV4-2,13,CASSSRGIYEQYF
TRBJ2-3,TRBV6-5,15,CASSPHRGQVDTQYF
TRBJ2-3,TRBV9,16,CASSALLAGGTDTQYF
TRBJ1-2,TRBV5-4,14,CASSSGQSVYGYTF
TRBJ2-7,TRBV5-8,14,CASSSGLVIHEQYF
TRBJ2-1,TRBV7-8,17,CASSLAYRDRGMGEQFF
TRBJ2-3,TRBV7-9,16,CASSLARGGRTDTQYF
TRBJ2-7,TRBV2,14,CASRGSGQFYEQYF
TRBJ1-4,TRBV29-1,13,CSGGDRRNEKLFF
TRBJ2-1,TRBV5-1,15,CASSLGISSVGEQFF
TRBJ1-2,TRBV19,17,CASSMWWRDRSNYGYTF
TRBJ2-3,TRBV7-3,13,CASSLIPADTQYF
TRBJ2-1,TRBV28,15,CASSLGTSSYNEQFF
TRBJ2-7,TRBV6-5,15,CASSRGTESSYEQYF
TRBJ1-1,TRBV5-4,14,CASSATGGATEAFF
TRBJ1-1,TRBV5-1,13,CASSLASQGPLFF
TRBJ1-3,TRBV5-4,17,CASSLAMGGVSGNTIYF
TRBJ1-2,TRBV16,14,CASSQSRTGFGYTF
TRBJ2-7,TRBV7-2,15,CASSTRSGGSYEQYF
TRBJ2-7,TRBV11-2,13,CASSLVATYEQYF
TRBJ1-2,TRBV5-1,14,CASSNGPPSYGYTF
TRBJ2-5,TRBV5-1,16,CASSLSSGVLGETQYF
TRBJ1-2,TRBV19,11,CASSLNYGYTF
TRBJ1-1,TRBV15,15,CATSRGGGRSTEAFF